These T cell receptor beta chains were read from a single sample in a study of metastatic and nonmetastatic thyroid tumors. TCRdb re-called the PCR reads with MiXCR. In the table there are about 18,000 clones, about 33% of which are singletons. Specimen: tumor tissue. The receptors shown here come from a male donor with papillary thyroid cancer or a benign thyroid nodule (not recorded which). Some clones in this sample may be carry-over from other donors' samples. CDR3s include the opening cysteine and the closing phenylalanine or tryptophan. D genes are given only for firm matches. Clone size is given for some rows only: seen once, a few or many times, or a class if the clone is expanded.

V: TRBV9
size: medium-sized
J: TRBJ1-2
D: -
CDR3: CASSTTNYGYTF
DNA: TGTGCCAGCAGCACTACTAACTATGGCTACACCTTC

V: TRBV9
size: many
J: TRBJ2-3
D: TRBD2
CDR3: CASSSYPRTSGAPDTQYF
DNA: TGTGCCAGCAGCTCCTACCCTCGGACTAGCGGGGCCCCCGATACGCAGTATTTT

V: TRBV20-1
size: -
J: TRBJ1-5
D: -
CDR3: CSARVPGGSNQPQHF
DNA: TGCAGTGCTAGAGTCCCAGGTGGGTCCAATCAGCCCCAGCATTTT

V: TRBV19
size: many
J: TRBJ2-1
D: -
CDR3: CASSITDTSYNEQFF
DNA: TGTGCCAGTAGTATTACGGACACCAGCTACAATGAGCAGTTCTTC

V: TRBV6-1
size: -
J: TRBJ2-6
D: -
CDR3: CASSTGVSGANVLTF
DNA: TGTGCCAGCAGTACGGGGGTCTCTGGGGCCAACGTCCTGACTTTC

V: TRBV2
size: once
J: TRBJ2-1
D: TRBD2
CDR3: CASSERVAGAYNEQFF
DNA: TGTGCCAGCAGTGAAAGGGTAGCGGGGGCCTACAATGAGCAGTTCTTC

V: TRBV30
size: many
J: TRBJ1-1
D: -
CDR3: CAWSISGAPTEAFF
DNA: TGTGCCTGGAGTATTTCCGGGGCCCCAACTGAAGCTTTCTTT

V: TRBV5-1
size: many
J: TRBJ2-2
D: TRBD1
CDR3: CASSLVGQGALRTGELFF
DNA: TGCGCCAGCAGCTTGGTTGGACAGGGGGCGCTTAGGACCGGGGAGCTGTTTTTT

V: TRBV5-1
size: -
J: TRBJ2-2
D: TRBD2
CDR3: CASSYGTSGPGELFF
DNA: TGCGCCAGCAGCTATGGGACTAGCGGGCCCGGGGAGCTGTTTTTT

V: TRBV2
size: -
J: TRBJ2-1
D: TRBD2
CDR3: CASSFSGRNDQFF
DNA: TGTGCCAGCAGTTTTAGCGGGAGAAATGATCAGTTCTTC

V: TRBV29-1
size: many
J: TRBJ1-2
D: -
CDR3: CSVGDLGYGYTF
DNA: TGCAGCGTTGGTGACCTAGGGTATGGCTACACCTTC

V: TRBV11-2
size: -
J: TRBJ2-1
D: -
CDR3: CSSSRHLYEQFF
DNA: TGTTCCAGCAGCCGGCACCTCTATGAGCAGTTCTTC

V: TRBV7-2
size: -
J: TRBJ1-2
D: TRBD1
CDR3: CASSLATGRGGGYTF
DNA: TGTGCCAGCAGCTTAGCGACAGGGAGGGGTGGGGGCTACACCTTC

V: TRBV20-1
size: -
J: TRBJ2-5
D: TRBD2
CDR3: CSARDAREGPQETQYF
DNA: TGCAGTGCTAGAGATGCCCGGGAGGGCCCTCAAGAGACCCAGTACTTC

V: TRBV20-1
size: -
J: TRBJ2-1
D: TRBD1
CDR3: CSARDGQAYSYNEQFF
DNA: TGCAGTGCTAGAGATGGACAGGCTTACTCCTACAATGAGCAGTTCTTC

V: TRBV30
size: -
J: TRBJ1-3
D: -
CDR3: CAWSRDTLSLTIYF
DNA: TGTGCCTGGAGTCGGGACACACTTAGTCTGACCATATATTTT

V: TRBV7-2
size: -
J: TRBJ2-7
D: -
CDR3: CASSLSRGISYEQYF
DNA: TGTGCCAGCAGCTTATCGCGCGGCATCTCCTACGAGCAGTACTTC

V: TRBV12-3/TRBV12-4
size: -
J: TRBJ1-2
D: -
CDR3: CASSLPDSAQSRCYTF
DNA: TGTGCCAGCAGTCTCCCCGACAGTGCCCAGAGCCGTTGCTACACCTTC

V: TRBV18
size: medium-sized
J: TRBJ2-2
D: -
CDR3: CASSPRVGGELFF
DNA: TGTGCCAGCTCACCAAGGGTTGGCGGGGAGCTGTTTTTT

V: TRBV9
size: few
J: TRBJ1-1
D: -
CDR3: CARSGNTEAFF
DNA: TGTGCCAGATCCGGTAACACTGAAGCTTTCTTT

V: TRBV6-1
size: -
J: TRBJ2-7
D: TRBD2
CDR3: CASSPKTSRFYEQYF
DNA: TGTGCCAGCAGTCCAAAGACTAGCCGATTCTACGAGCAGTACTTC

V: TRBV12-3/TRBV12-4
size: -
J: TRBJ2-3
D: -
CDR3: CASRNRKGGIADTQYF
DNA: TGTGCCAGCAGGAACCGAAAGGGGGGCATCGCAGATACGCAGTATTTT

V: TRBV9
size: -
J: TRBJ2-5
D: -
CDR3: CASSVQDSVETQYF
DNA: TGTGCCAGCAGCGTGCAGGATTCGGTAGAGACCCAGTACTTC

V: TRBV5-5
size: -
J: TRBJ2-1
D: TRBD2
CDR3: CASSSTMTSGRAFNEQFF
DNA: TGTGCCAGCAGCTCCACCATGACTAGCGGGAGGGCCTTTAATGAGCAGTTCTTC

V: TRBV13
size: -
J: TRBJ2-6
D: -
CDR3: CASSLGSPGANVLTF
DNA: TGTGCCAGCAGCCTCGGGAGTCCTGGGGCCAACGTCCTGACTTTC

V: TRBV20-1
size: -
J: TRBJ2-3
D: TRBD2
CDR3: CSASMGLAGDYADTQYF
DNA: TGCAGTGCTTCGATGGGACTAGCGGGAGATTACGCAGATACGCAGTATTTT

V: TRBV30
size: many
J: TRBJ2-3
D: TRBD2
CDR3: CALKTSGRTDTQYF
DNA: TGTGCCTTAAAAACTAGCGGGAGAACAGATACGCAGTATTTT